What follows is one T cell receptor beta chain and its context. What antigen it recognizes has not been identified. No qualities accompany the bases; no much larger clone lies one base away. The germline V gene encodes CDR1 SEHNR and CDR2 FQNEAQ (reference sequence). The germline ends are 22 bases apart after V is trimmed by 6 bases and J by 4 bases. The CDR3 holds 17 amino acids from the cysteine to the phenylalanine. Only the CDR3 portion is preserved as DNA: 51 bases, with reading frame beginning at the first base. This specimen belongs to a study of regulatory T cells in long-lasting Graves disease (dated by TCRdb to the early 2020s). Turning to the overall study: In the newly diagnosed Graves' disease group, patients had been taking antithyroid drugs for less than 3 months. Persistent Graves' disease patients were compared with newly diagnosed Graves' disease patients by peripheral blood TCR sequencing and RNA sequencing. A total of 33 samples were covered by TCR sequencing, comprising roughly 13 persistent and roughly 20 newly diagnosed Graves' disease patients. The study was registered as a clinical trial and conducted in China. Broader findings and caveats from the paper: The authors acknowledged the small sample size as a limitation that may reduce accuracy. Peripheral blood alone was examined, since thyroid tissue, which constituted the primary lesion, could not be accessed. Patients with persistent disease shared more public clonotypes (approximately 2,500) than newly diagnosed patients did (around 930). Compared with newly diagnosed patients, patients with persistent Graves' disease had lower TCR Shannon entropy and fewer highly expanded clones, which suggests clonal expansion. Sequencing and analysis were limited to the TCR beta chain. Persistent disease showed preferential use of TRBV28, TRBJ1-2 and TRBJ2-5, whereas newly diagnosed disease favored TRBV20-1 and TRBJ2-1.

The time point label corresponds to: newly diagnosed GD, antithyroid drugs for less than 3 months. For both TCR sequencing and RNA sequencing, RNA was extracted from PBMCs in TRIzol. Graves' disease was diagnosed according to American Thyroid Association guidelines. Patients for the study were recruited at an endocrinology department in Xi'an, China. Each patient gave about 9.1 milliliters of peripheral blood, collected in an EDTA anticoagulant tube. Ficoll Paque Plus density gradient separation was used to isolate PBMCs, and no further T cell sorting was done. An Agilent 2100 Bioanalyzer and agarose gel were used to assess RNA quality, and a NanoDrop 2000 was used to measure RNA concentration. The library was obtained by multiplex PCR. The instrument given in TCRdb is Illumina HiSeq 4000. iRepertoire HTBI primers and Arm-PCR amplification of CDR3 regions were used to construct TCR beta libraries. Before sequencing, the PCR products underwent gel purification. The original pipeline was this. Gene usage analysis of CDR3 amino acid clonotypes used the roughly 60 TRBV and around 13 TRBJ segments found across samples. Filtered high-quality paired reads were merged into contigs using COPE and FqMerger. BLAST was used to align contigs to the IMGT TRBV, TRBD and TRBJ reference genes, and CDR3 was defined following IMGT. Any clonotype with a frequency above 0.1% was classified as a highly expanded clone. Shannon entropy was used to measure repertoire diversity, and the Gini coefficient was used to measure V-J evenness. A clonotype found in more than one individual was treated as public. Using fastp at Q25 and MiXCR, TCRdb reprocessed the public reads and kept productive beta chains. Each CDR3 protein gets just one entry, which takes the most common genes and DNA from the rows behind it. The V and J calls were not made by the authors but by TCRdb's processing. This sample lists 400,000 to 450,000 distinct CDR3 sequences; approximately 16% were detected once. About 10% of the sample goes to the ten largest clones.

The same sample was also used in a study of T cells in Graves' hyperthyroidism and ophthalmopathy. As the second paper documents: Graves' hyperthyroidism was defined as stable when no progression to ophthalmopathy occurred over 18 months of follow-up. Hyperthyroidism patients were aged 18 to 65 years and newly diagnosed, with disease duration of less than 2 months. Any patient with an uncontrolled infection, another autoimmune disease, pregnancy or lactation was excluded. Clinical symptoms, serum thyroxine and TRAb, thyroid ultrasound, and orbital computed tomography formed the basis for the diagnoses. The first round of RT-PCR for the TCR CDR3 was performed with the HTBI primer set and the Qiagen OneStep RT-PCR kit. Most expanded thyroid clonotypes (frequency above 0.001) were also detected in blood, suggesting blood repertoires may reflect thyroid immune responses. Ophthalmopathy was separated from stable hyperthyroidism by a 13 V-J signature model, with approximately 90% sensitivity and about 81% specificity obtained in cross-validation and 80%/75% obtained in testing. In validation, progression to ophthalmopathy was predicted by the model with almost 71% sensitivity and 72.22% specificity, a median of approximately 6.5 months before onset. A discovery cohort of about a hundred patients, about 40 with Graves' ophthalmopathy and 57 with stable Graves' hyperthyroidism, was used to find distinguishing TCR V-J signatures. Prospective prediction of ophthalmopathy was tested in an independent validation cohort consisting of under 20 hyperthyroidism patients and around 16 patients who later progressed to ophthalmopathy. The roughly 100 discovery patients were randomly divided into training and test sets at a 7:3 ratio. In more than 5 Graves' hyperthyroidism patients, the study also compared T-cell repertoires from thyroid tissue with T-cell repertoires from blood. Following sampling, methimazole starting at 30 mg daily was given to hyperthyroidism patients, and high-dose intravenous methylprednisolone was given to ophthalmopathy patients. Libraries were constructed in a second round of multiplex PCR, after which size selection and purification were carried out. Libraries were sequenced paired-end with 100 bp reads on an Illumina HiSeq2000. Raw data were processed with SOAPnuke, discarding reads with adapters, uncalled bases, mean Phred below 15, or no exact constant-primer or identifier match. High-quality paired reads were merged using COPE v1.2.5, and each unique nucleotide sequence was defined as a clonotype. MiTCR v1.1 was used to align clonotypes to the IMGT TRBV, TRBD and TRBJ reference segments. Analysis was restricted to V-J combinations with a frequency above 0.0001, which covered about 99% of repertoires. The TCS score was defined as F50 (clonal expansion) divided by E x V (chaos), with BLOSUM62-based TCRdist calculated between CDR3 peptides within each V-J. Welch's t-statistics and random forest reduced some 510 V-J features to roughly 13, which were used in a naive Bayes classifier (R e1071). Sample size was not statistically predetermined, and investigators were not blinded to group allocation. TCR Vbeta CDR3 sequencing of fewer than 150 peripheral blood samples (over 40 ophthalmopathy, 75 to 80 hyperthyroidism and roughly 17 progressor patients) is reported in the paper.

The receptor was derived from a woman in her 30s with Graves disease. Donor details come from another sample of the same person, matched by shared clones. Sequenced here: peripheral blood mononuclear cells (PBMCs), sampled at new diagnosis, from a patient treated with antithyroid drugs. The receptor chain draws on TRBV7-9 and TRBJ2-1, and TRBD1 may be the D gene, going by 5 matching bases. The CDR3 here reads CASSWGEASGSYNEQFF. In nucleotide form, the sequence is TGTGCCAGCAGTTGGGGCGAAGCCTCTGGGTCTTACAATGAGCAGTTCTTC. With all but the CDR3 taken from the reference TRBV7-9 and TRBJ2-1 genes, the full variable domain is: DTGVSQNPRHKITKRGQNVTFRCDPISEHNRLYWYRQTLGQGPEFLTYFQNEAQLEKSRLLSDRFSAERPKGSFSTLEIQRTEQGDSAMYLCASSWGEASGSYNEQFFGPGTRLTVL.